A single sample is the source of the 18 T cell receptor beta chains below, sequenced in a study of spatial heterogeneity in lung cancer. Time point indicated: sample taken at primary tumor resection. Unsorted samples of tumor, nontumor lung or frozen PBMC had their whole RNA sequenced. In TCRdb, the 5' RACE reads were re-called with MiXCR into one record per CDR3 protein. The table lists about 85,000 distinct CDR3 sequences, more than 15% of them singletons, with 5% to 8% in the top ten. Sequencing used PBMCs, obtained at surgery. Receptors originate from a male donor with early-stage non-small cell lung cancer.

This clonotype was seen a few times. The rearrangement links TRBV5-1 to TRBJ2-7; 8 nucleotides match TRBD2. V lost 4 bases, J lost 5 bases, and 11 bases stayed unmatched. CDR1 SGHRS and CDR2 YFSETQ come from the germline V gene. The CDR3 has 15 amino acids. This CDR3 is CASSRGAGAINEQYF. CDR3 sequence (DNA): TGCGCCAGCAGCCGAGGAGCGGGAGCTATAAACGAGCAGTACTTC.

This clonotype was counted only a few times. V gene TRBV7-9 combines with J gene TRBJ1-1; tentatively, D is TRBD1 (6 bases). The CDR3 is 14 amino acids. The V gene lost 5 bases and the J gene lost 0 bases, with 10 bases spanning the gap. Per germline, CDR1 SEHNR and CDR2 FQNEAQ (reference sequence). The CDR3 reads CASSTGQLNTEAFF. Here the CDR3 DNA reads TGTGCCAGCAGCACCGGACAGCTGAACACTGAAGCTTTCTTT. Complete variable domain (other parts from reference TRBV7-9 and TRBJ1-1): DTGVSQNPRHKITKRGQNVTFRCDPISEHNRLYWYRQTLGQGPEFLTYFQNEAQLEKSRLLSDRFSAERPKGSFSTLEIQRTEQGDSAMYLCASSTGQLNTEAFFGQGTRLTVV.

A few counts support this clonotype. CDR3 in amino acids: CASSYRPGDQSYEQYF. CDR3 sequence (DNA): TGTGCCAGCAGTTACCGGCCAGGGGACCAGTCCTACGAGCAGTACTTC. J is TRBJ2-7 and V is TRBV6-2 or TRBV6-3, with D tentatively TRBD1 (6 bases). V lost 2 bases and J lost 1, with 15 bases in between. The germline V gene encodes CDR1 MNHEY and CDR2 SVGEGT. This CDR3 has 16 amino acids.

There are a few counts of this clonotype. This chain joins TRBV12-3 or TRBV12-4 and TRBJ1-6; 7 bases are a match to TRBD1. This CDR3 region has 14 residues. The junction had 7 bases not matched to a gene; V was cut back by 6 bases and J by 8 bases. CDR3 DNA: TGTGCCAGCAGCCCGGGGACAGCCTATTCACCCCTCCACTTT. This gives the protein CASSPGTAYSPLHF.

This clonotype was found many times. This chain joins TRBV4-1 and TRBJ2-2; 10 bases agree with TRBD2. The CDR3 runs to 18 residues. J gave up 1 base and V 4 bases, and 9 bases lay outside the gene matches. The germline V gene encodes CDR1 MGHRA and CDR2 YSYEKL. CDR3 nucleotides: TGCGCCAGCAGCCCTATTCGGACTAGCGGAGGGAACACCGGGGAGCTGTTTTTT. Amino acid sequence: CASSPIRTSGGNTGELFF.

This clonotype was counted at least ten times. The genes are TRBV20-1 and TRBJ2-5; 9 nucleotides agree with TRBD1. CDR3 length: 14 residues. The V gene end was trimmed by 0 bases and the J gene end by 6 bases; junction bases not matched to a gene: 5. The germline V gene encodes CDR1 DFQATT and CDR2 SNEGSKA (reference sequence). The DNA for the CDR3 is TGCAGTGCTAGAGAGACGGGACAGGGAAAGACCCAGTACTTC. This translates into CSARETGQGKTQYF.

There are a few counts of this clonotype. The gene calls are TRBV11-2 and TRBJ2-7; D ambiguous. The V gene's germline CDR1 is SGHAT and CDR2 FQNNGV. This CDR3 comprises 15 residues. Trimming left V 1 base short and J 5 bases short, with 15 bases between. The CDR3 here is CASSLGAIGPHEQYF. As DNA, the CDR3 is TGTGCCAGCAGCTTAGGAGCAATCGGCCCCCACGAGCAGTACTTC.

The J gene is TRBJ2-1, the V gene TRBV19; 16 nucleotides match TRBD2. The CDR3 length is 18 residues. J gave up 8 bases and V 5 bases, and 12 bases lay outside the gene matches. Germline CDR1 and CDR2: LNHDA and SQIVND (reference sequence). The CDR3 loop reads CASSLGLAGGPGMDEQFF. The CDR3 bases are TGTGCCAGTAGTTTGGGACTAGCGGGAGGGCCCGGGATGGATGAGCAGTTCTTC.

The chain combines TRBV7-9 with TRBJ2-3, with TRBD2 identical over 9 bases. The CDR3 consists of 14 residues. The V and J ends lost 8 bases and 3 bases, in that order; junction bases with no gene match: 6. Per the germline V gene, CDR1 is SEHNR and CDR2 is FQNEAQ (reference sequence). The CDR3 DNA is TGTGCCAGCGGATTAGCGGGAGATACAGATACGCAGTATTTT. Translation: CASGLAGDTDTQYF.

This clonotype was seen a few times. The chain joins TRBV7-3 to TRBJ2-2; no definite D call. There are 13 residues in the CDR3. Germline loops: CDR1 SGHTA, CDR2 FQGTGA. V lost 5 bases to trimming and J lost 3 bases, with 7 bases between them. CDR3 sequence reads: CASSQDHTGELFF. The CDR3 nucleotides read TGTGCCAGCAGCCAGGACCACACCGGGGAGCTGTTTTTT.

This clonotype was recorded many times. The CDR3 loop reads CASSFEGTNTEAFF. The CDR3 DNA is TGCGCCAGCAGCTTCGAGGGGACGAACACTGAAGCTTTCTTT. The chain links TRBV5-1 to TRBJ1-1; D is possibly TRBD1 (5 bases). CDR1 and CDR2 (germline): SGHRS, YFSETQ. The V end was cut by 2 bases, the J end by 1 base, with 9 bases between. CDR3 length equals 14 residues.

This chain joins TRBV20-1 and TRBJ1-2, with a tentative D call TRBD1 (5 bases). Trimming stripped 3 bases from V and 4 bases from J, with 15 bases between. The CDR3 is 14 amino acids. The germline V gene has CDR1 DFQATT and CDR2 SNEGSKA (reference sequence). CDR3: CSARAGVTAYGYTF. The CDR3 coding sequence is TGCAGTGCTAGGGCGGGGGTGACGGCCTATGGCTACACCTTC.

The table lists this clonotype with many counts. The gene calls are TRBV3-1 and TRBJ2-2, with 9 positions matching TRBD1. With 4 bases clipped from V and 7 bases from J, the junction kept 10 bases outside the gene matches. Germline V gene lookup returns CDR1 LGHDT and CDR2 YNNKEL (reference sequence). The CDR3 loop spans 16 amino acids. The CDR3 here is CASSRDRGQGHGELFF. The CDR3 coding sequence is TGTGCCAGCAGCCGAGATAGGGGACAGGGACACGGGGAGCTGTTTTTT.

This chain uses TRBV12-3 or TRBV12-4 with TRBJ2-1; TRBD2 agrees at 10 bases. Trimming cost V 6 bases and J 11 bases; bases outside gene matches: 10. This CDR3 is 14 amino acids long. The chain's CDR3 is CASRLGLAVPKQFF. Here the CDR3 DNA reads TGTGCCAGCAGACTCGGACTAGCGGTCCCCAAGCAGTTCTTC.

This clonotype was observed a handful of times. J is TRBJ1-1 and V is TRBV29-1, with D maybe TRBD1 (6 bases). With 7 bases removed from V and 3 bases from J, the gap between germline ends came to 15 bases. The CDR3 has 13 amino acids. Germline CDR1 reads SQVTM; CDR2 reads ANQGSEA. The CDR3 region has the DNA TGCAGCGGTACACAGGGTTTGGACACTGAAGCTTTCTTT. Amino acids: CSGTQGLDTEAFF.

The rearrangement links TRBV3-1 to TRBJ2-7; tentatively, D is TRBD2 (5 bases). The germline V gene encodes CDR1 LGHDT and CDR2 YNNKEL (reference sequence). This CDR3 is 12 amino acids long. With 1 base removed from V and 10 bases from J, the gap between germline ends came to 11 bases. CDR3 sequence reads: CASSQARAGQYF. The CDR3 nucleotides are TGTGCCAGCAGCCAAGCGCGGGCGGGCCAGTACTTC.

J is TRBJ2-7 and V is TRBV29-1, with D tentatively TRBD2 (7 bases). In germline, CDR1 is SQVTM, CDR2 ANQGSEA. The V gene lost 6 bases and the J gene lost 2 bases, with 20 bases spanning the gap. This CDR3 contains 15 residues. CDR3 amino acids: CSVTPGGPGAYEQYF. The CDR3 DNA reads TGCAGCGTGACCCCGGGGGGTCCAGGGGCCTACGAGCAGTACTTC.

The chain employs TRBV7-9 and TRBJ2-1; no clear D. CDR1 SEHNR and CDR2 FQNEAQ come from the germline V gene (reference sequence). The length of the CDR3 is 13 residues. Between the trimmed V and J ends, which lost 5 bases and 6 bases, there was a span of 11 bases. Written as DNA, the CDR3 is TGTGCCAGCAGCCCAAGGTCTACCAATGAGCAGTTCTTC. Protein: CASSPRSTNEQFF.